Each of the 21 T cell receptor beta chains below was sequenced from the same sample in a study of human T cells and chemical hapten exposure. TCRdb ran MiXCR on the RACE reads and lists one entry per CDR3 protein. The data contain some 74,000 distinct CDR3 sequences, 10% to 15% of them singletons. Time point noted: patch test 3, about 24 weeks after DPC sensitization. Treatment noted: therapeutic diphenylcyclopropenone sensitization with weekly scalp DPC. The sample consisted of whole blood, taken in connection with sensitization to the hapten diphenylcyclopropenone (DPC). All receptors derive from a woman aged 45-59 years with alopecia areata. Some clones in this sample may be carry-over from other donors' samples.

The chain couples TRBV11-2 to TRBJ2-7, with a weak D call TRBD2 (5 bases). Germline loops: CDR1 SGHAT, CDR2 FQNNGV. V lost 1 base and J lost 6, with 13 bases in between. This CDR3 region has 14 residues. DNA of the CDR3: TGTGCCAGCAGCTTAGGGGCACCCGGAGGCGAGCAGTACTTC. Its protein is CASSLGAPGGEQYF.

The rearrangement uses TRBV6-6 and TRBJ2-5, with 9 bases that match TRBD1. This CDR3 is built from 14 residues. Germline CDR1 is MNHNY and CDR2 is SVGAGI (reference sequence). The V and J ends lost 7 bases and 5 bases, in that order; junction bases with no gene match: 8. CDR3 residues: CASTQQGAWETQYF. The DNA of the CDR3 is TGTGCCAGCACTCAACAGGGGGCTTGGGAGACCCAGTACTTC.

This sequence joins TRBV7-6 and TRBJ2-7, with 12 bases fitting TRBD2. This CDR3 contains 20 residues. Germline-derived CDR1 and CDR2 are SGHVS and FNYEAQ. V was clipped by 4 bases and J by 3 bases; unmatched bases: 19. The CDR3 DNA sequence: TGTGCCAGCAGCTCAACCGCCCCGGAAACTAGCGGGAGGTACAACTACGAGCAGTACTTC. Amino acids: CASSSTAPETSGRYNYEQYF.

This clonotype was counted only a few times. The rearrangement joins TRBV20-1 to TRBJ1-2, with 7 nucleotides matching TRBD1. This CDR3 is built from 13 residues. Germline CDR1 reads DFQATT; CDR2 reads SNEGSKA (reference sequence). J lost 6 bases, V lost 3 bases, and 7 bases had no gene match. As DNA, the CDR3 is TGCAGTGCTAGCGGGATTACAGGGGATGGCTACACCTTC. Its translation: CSASGITGDGYTF.

This clonotype showed up just a few times. The CDR3 sequence is CASSSAGTGMSTEAFF. The DNA for the CDR3 is TGTGCCAGCAGTTCTGCCGGGACAGGGATGAGTACTGAAGCTTTCTTT. The chain uses TRBV28 and TRBJ1-1, with 9 bases identical to TRBD1. This CDR3 spans 16 amino acids. After removal of 4 bases from V and 5 bases from J, the junction contained 11 bases not matched to a gene. Germline values: CDR1 MDHEN, CDR2 SYDVKM.

In this sample, this clonotype turned up many times. V is TRBV7-6 and J is TRBJ2-7; D is perhaps TRBD2 (5 bases). V shed 5 bases and J shed 0 bases, with 11 bases lying between them. The CDR3 consists of 14 residues. Germline lookup yields CDR1 SGHVS and CDR2 FNYEAQ. Written as DNA, the CDR3 is TGTGCCAGCAGCCCCGGACTCAGCTCCTACGAGCAGTACTTC. This codes for CASSPGLSSYEQYF.

This clonotype was seen at least ten times. The J gene is TRBJ1-4, the V gene TRBV7-9; 9 bases are a match to TRBD1. V lost 5 bases to trimming and J lost 2 bases; unmatched junction nucleotides: 9. The CDR3 is 17 residues long. Per the germline V gene, CDR1 is SEHNR and CDR2 is FQNEAQ (reference sequence). CDR3 region: CASSPTDRGMTNEKLFF. Here the CDR3 DNA reads TGTGCCAGCAGCCCAACTGACAGGGGGATGACTAATGAAAAACTGTTTTTT.

This clonotype was seen repeatedly, ten times or more. The rearrangement links TRBV18 to TRBJ2-3, with no clear D. The germline CDR1 and CDR2 sequences are KGHSH and LQKENI. Trimming shortened V by 2 bases and J by 0 bases, and 18 bases separated the two germline ends. This CDR3 is built from 18 residues. The CDR3 coding sequence is TGTGCCAGCTCACCATCTCTTTCGGATGATACTAGCACAGATACGCAGTATTTT. Translating it yields CASSPSLSDDTSTDTQYF.

The chain uses TRBV7-9 and TRBJ2-3; 10 nucleotides agree with TRBD2. V shed 1 base and J 5 bases; nucleotides not matched to a gene: 0. This CDR3 has 14 residues. Germline-derived CDR1 and CDR2 are SEHNR and FQNEAQ (reference sequence). DNA of the CDR3: TGTGCCAGCAGCTTAGTAGCGGGAGGAGATACGCAGTATTTT. Its translation: CASSLVAGGDTQYF. Full variable domain (rest looked up from reference TRBV7-9 and TRBJ2-3): DTGVSQNPRHKITKRGQNVTFRCDPISEHNRLYWYRQTLGQGPEFLTYFQNEAQLEKSRLLSDRFSAERPKGSFSTLEIQRTEQGDSAMYLCASSLVAGGDTQYFGPGTRLTVL.

V gene TRBV7-9 combines with J gene TRBJ2-2, with 14 bases matching TRBD2. The CDR3 is made up of 17 amino acids. Germline V gene lookup returns CDR1 SEHNR and CDR2 FQNEAQ (reference sequence). V gave up 5 bases and J gave up 4 bases; unmatched junction bases: 6. In nucleotides, the CDR3 is TGTGCCAGCAGCGCTGGACTAGCGGGAGGATCCACCGGGGAGCTGTTTTTT. Residues: CASSAGLAGGSTGELFF.

This clonotype showed up just a few times. The V call is TRBV7-9, the J call TRBJ2-5; no firm D call. The germline V and J ends were trimmed by 4 bases and 5 bases, with 14 bases remaining between them. This CDR3 has 14 amino acids. The germline V gene encodes CDR1 SEHNR and CDR2 FQNEAQ (reference sequence). The CDR3 sequence is CASSSFPELETQYF. In DNA form, the CDR3 reads TGTGCCAGCAGCTCGTTTCCTGAGCTCGAGACCCAGTACTTC.

This chain joins TRBV2 and TRBJ2-1; 13 nucleotides line up with TRBD2. V shed 5 bases, J shed 8 bases, and the junction held 6 bases outside the gene matches. Germline V CDR1 and CDR2: SNHLY, FYNNEI. This CDR3 spans 15 amino acids. CDR3 in DNA: TGTGCCAGCAGTACTAGCGGGAGGGAATCGGATGAGCAGTTCTTC. Residues: CASSTSGRESDEQFF.

The gene calls are TRBV29-1 and TRBJ1-1; D gene unclear. The CDR3 contains 11 residues. Per germline, CDR1 SQVTM and CDR2 ANQGSEA. V was shortened by 7 bases and J by 4 bases, with 10 bases between the two germline ends. This chain's CDR3 is CSAEGFTEAFF. In DNA, the CDR3 is TGCAGCGCAGAAGGATTCACTGAAGCTTTCTTT.

This clonotype appeared many times. The chain is built from TRBV2 and TRBJ2-3, with unresolved D. Germline CDR1 reads SNHLY; CDR2 reads FYNNEI. With 6 bases removed from V and 2 bases from J, the gap between germline ends came to 24 bases. There are 18 residues in the CDR3. CDR3 DNA: TGTGCCAGCAGCTCGAAAGGAGACCCTCCGTCGGCCACAGATACGCAGTATTTT. Encoded protein: CASSSKGDPPSATDTQYF.

CDR3 residues: CASSPRTATYGYTF. CDR3 sequence (DNA): TGTGCCAGCAGCCCACGGACAGCCACCTATGGCTACACCTTC. V gene TRBV7-2 combines with J gene TRBJ1-2; perhaps TRBD1 as D (6 bases). Between the trimmed V and J ends, which lost 5 bases and 4 bases, there was a span of 14 bases. The CDR3 contains 14 residues. Germline CDR1 and CDR2: SGHTA and FQGNSA.

This clonotype was detected once. The gene calls are TRBV10-2 and TRBJ2-1; D possibly corresponds to TRBD1 (5 bases). Trimming took 2 bases from V and 0 from J, leaving 8 bases between them. This CDR3 is built from 15 residues. The germline CDR1 and CDR2 sequences are WSHSY and SAAADI. CDR3 sequence reads: CASSEDRSSYNEQFF. CDR3 DNA sequence: TGCGCCAGCAGTGAGGACAGAAGCTCCTACAATGAGCAGTTCTTC.

Sample share makes this clonotype medium-sized. The V gene is TRBV30, the J gene TRBJ2-3; D may be TRBD2 (6 bases). The CDR3 runs to 16 residues. The germline V gene encodes CDR1 GTSNPN and CDR2 SVGIG (reference sequence). V was clipped by 0 bases and J by 6 bases, with 19 bases between them. The DNA for the CDR3 is TGTGCCTGGAGTGTTGAGGGACTGGGGATCTCGGATACGCAGTATTTT. Its translation is CAWSVEGLGISDTQYF.

This clonotype was counted many times. The chain is built from TRBV7-6 and TRBJ2-2; D possibly uses TRBD1 or TRBD2 (6 bases each). The CDR3 totals 19 residues. Deletions cut 0 bases from V and 6 bases from J, with 23 bases between. Germline CDR1 and CDR2: SGHVS and FNYEAQ. The CDR3: CASSLAPWGASYHAGELFF. CDR3 coding DNA: TGTGCCAGCAGCTTAGCCCCCTGGGGGGCTAGCTATCACGCCGGGGAGCTGTTTTTT.

This clonotype was recorded a few times. The chain couples TRBV21-1 to TRBJ2-1. TRBV21-1 is given as a pseudogene. The CDR3 extends over 8 amino acids. CDR3 protein: CAYNEQFF. CDR3 coding DNA: TGCGCCTACAATGAGCAGTTCTTC.

This clonotype was counted many times. The rearrangement joins TRBV6-6 to TRBJ1-2; D is unclear. This CDR3 contains 13 residues. V was pared by 2 bases and J by 0 bases, with 4 bases between. Germline V gene data show CDR1 as MNHNY and CDR2 as SVGAGI (reference sequence). CDR3 coding DNA: TGTGCCAGCAGTTACATCCCTAACTATGGCTACACCTTC. This gives the protein CASSYIPNYGYTF.

The sample holds a few counts of this clonotype. The genes are TRBV6-1 and TRBJ2-1; 10 bases fit TRBD2. The CDR3 is made up of 16 amino acids. Germline V gene sequence: CDR1 MNHNS, CDR2 SASEGT. V shed 7 bases, J shed 5 bases, and the junction held 11 bases outside the gene matches. Written as DNA, the CDR3 is TGTGCCAGCAAACTAGCGGGATTAGAGTCTGACAATGAGCAGTTCTTC. Its protein product is CASKLAGLESDNEQFF.